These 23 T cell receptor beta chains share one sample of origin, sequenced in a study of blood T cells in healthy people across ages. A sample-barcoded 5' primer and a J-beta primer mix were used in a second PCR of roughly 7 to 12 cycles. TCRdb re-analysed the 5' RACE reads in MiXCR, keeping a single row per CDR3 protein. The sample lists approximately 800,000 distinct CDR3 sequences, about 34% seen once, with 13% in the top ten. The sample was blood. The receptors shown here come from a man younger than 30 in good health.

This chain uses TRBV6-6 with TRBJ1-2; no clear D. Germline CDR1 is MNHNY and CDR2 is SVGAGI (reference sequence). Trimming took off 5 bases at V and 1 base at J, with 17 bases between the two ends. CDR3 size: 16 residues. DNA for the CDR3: TGTGCCAGCAGTCCGCAACAGATTCACGTTAACTATGGCTACACCTTC. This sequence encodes CASSPQQIHVNYGYTF.

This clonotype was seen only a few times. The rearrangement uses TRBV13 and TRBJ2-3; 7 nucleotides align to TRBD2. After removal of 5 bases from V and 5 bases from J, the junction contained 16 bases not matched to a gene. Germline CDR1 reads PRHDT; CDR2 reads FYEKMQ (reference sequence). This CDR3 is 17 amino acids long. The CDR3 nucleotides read TGTGCCAGCAGCCACACCCCTAGCGGACGGTCGAAAGATACGCAGTATTTT. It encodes CASSHTPSGRSKDTQYF.

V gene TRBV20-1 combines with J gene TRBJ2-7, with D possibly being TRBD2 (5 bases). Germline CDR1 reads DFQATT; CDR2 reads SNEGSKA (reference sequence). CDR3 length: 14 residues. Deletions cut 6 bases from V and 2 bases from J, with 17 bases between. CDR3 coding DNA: TGCAGTGCCCAAGACATGGACTTCCCCTACGAGCAGTACTTC. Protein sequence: CSAQDMDFPYEQYF.

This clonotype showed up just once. CDR3 in amino acids: CASSLGNRGSNEKLFF. CDR3 nucleotides: TGTGCCAGCAGCTTGGGGAACAGGGGCTCCAATGAAAAACTGTTTTTT. The chain combines TRBV5-6 with TRBJ1-4; 7 bases are shared with TRBD1. The CDR3 loop spans 16 amino acids. Germline V lookup: CDR1 SGHDT, CDR2 YYEEEE. Trimming at V came to 0 bases and at J to 5 bases, leaving 7 bases not matched to a gene.

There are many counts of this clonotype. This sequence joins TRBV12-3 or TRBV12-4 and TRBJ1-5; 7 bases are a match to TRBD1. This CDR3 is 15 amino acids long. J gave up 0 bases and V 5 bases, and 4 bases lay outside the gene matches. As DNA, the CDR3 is TGTGCCAGCAGTCAACAGGGGATTAGCAATCAGCCCCAGCATTTT. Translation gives CASSQQGISNQPQHF.

The CDR3 sequence is CSAWGPNAGYNEQYF. In DNA, the CDR3 is TGCAGTGCCTGGGGCCCCAATGCGGGCTACAATGAGCAGTACTTC. The chain links TRBV20-1 to TRBJ2-1; perhaps D is TRBD1 or TRBD2 (5 bases each). Judging by the DNA end, TRBJ2-7 fits better; the J call may be wrong. The CDR3 length is 15 residues. CDR1 and CDR2 from the germline V gene are DFQATT and SNEGSKA (reference sequence).

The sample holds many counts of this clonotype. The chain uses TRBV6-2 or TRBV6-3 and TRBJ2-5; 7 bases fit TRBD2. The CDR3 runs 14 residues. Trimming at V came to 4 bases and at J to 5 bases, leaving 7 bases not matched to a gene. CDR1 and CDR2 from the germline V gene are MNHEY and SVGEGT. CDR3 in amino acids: CASSSAGFRETQYF. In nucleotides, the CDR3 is TGTGCCAGCAGTTCAGCGGGGTTCCGGGAGACCCAGTACTTC.

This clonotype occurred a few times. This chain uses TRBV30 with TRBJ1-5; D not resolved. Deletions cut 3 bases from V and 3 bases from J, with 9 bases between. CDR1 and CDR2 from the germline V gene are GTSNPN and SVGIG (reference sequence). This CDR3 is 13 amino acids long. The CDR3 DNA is TGTGCCTGGAGCGACAACTACAATCAGCCCCAGCATTTT. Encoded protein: CAWSDNYNQPQHF.

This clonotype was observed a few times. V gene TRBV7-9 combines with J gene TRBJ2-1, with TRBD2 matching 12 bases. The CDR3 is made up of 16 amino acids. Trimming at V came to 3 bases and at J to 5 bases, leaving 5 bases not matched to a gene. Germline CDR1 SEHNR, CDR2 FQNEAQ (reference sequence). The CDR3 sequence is CASSFPGLAGNNEQFF. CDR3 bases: TGTGCCAGCAGCTTCCCCGGACTAGCGGGGAACAATGAGCAGTTCTTC.

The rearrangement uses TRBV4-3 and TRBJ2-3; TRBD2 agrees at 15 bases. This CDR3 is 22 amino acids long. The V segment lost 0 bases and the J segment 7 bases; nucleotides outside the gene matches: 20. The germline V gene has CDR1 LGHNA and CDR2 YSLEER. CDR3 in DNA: TGCGCCAGCAGCCAAGATGAGAAAGGACTAGCGGGGGGGCCCTTTCTGCTATATACGCAGTATTTT. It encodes CASSQDEKGLAGGPFLLYTQYF.

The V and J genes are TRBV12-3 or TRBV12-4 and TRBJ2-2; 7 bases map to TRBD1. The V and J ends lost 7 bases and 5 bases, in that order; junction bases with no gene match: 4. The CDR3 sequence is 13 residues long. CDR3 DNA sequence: TGTGCCAGCAATAGGGGGCAGACCGGGGAGCTGTTTTTT. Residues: CASNRGQTGELFF.

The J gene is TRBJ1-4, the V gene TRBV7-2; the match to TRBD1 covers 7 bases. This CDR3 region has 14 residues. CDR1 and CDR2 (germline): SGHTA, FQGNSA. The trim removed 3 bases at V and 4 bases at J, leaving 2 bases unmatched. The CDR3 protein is CASSLDRSNEKLFF. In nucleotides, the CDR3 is TGTGCCAGCAGCTTGGACAGGAGTAATGAAAAACTGTTTTTT.

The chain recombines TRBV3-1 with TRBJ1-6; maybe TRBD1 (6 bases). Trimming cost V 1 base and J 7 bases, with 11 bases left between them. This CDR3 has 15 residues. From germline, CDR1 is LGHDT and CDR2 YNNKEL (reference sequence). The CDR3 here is CASSQVQGRNSPLHF. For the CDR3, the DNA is TGTGCCAGCAGCCAAGTACAGGGACGGAATTCACCCCTCCACTTT.

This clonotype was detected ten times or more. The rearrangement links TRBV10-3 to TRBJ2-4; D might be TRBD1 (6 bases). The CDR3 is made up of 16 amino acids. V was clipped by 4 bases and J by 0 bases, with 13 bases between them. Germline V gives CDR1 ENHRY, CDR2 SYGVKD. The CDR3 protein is CAISAGQTIAKNIQYF. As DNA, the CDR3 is TGTGCCATCAGTGCGGGACAAACTATAGCCAAAAACATTCAGTACTTC.

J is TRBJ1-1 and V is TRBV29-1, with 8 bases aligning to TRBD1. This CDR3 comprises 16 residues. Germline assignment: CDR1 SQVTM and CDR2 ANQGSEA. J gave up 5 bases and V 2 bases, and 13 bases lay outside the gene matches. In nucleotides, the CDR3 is TGCAGCGTTGAAACGAGGTTCGGCAGGGGGCTTACTGAAGCTTTCTTT. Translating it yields CSVETRFGRGLTEAFF.

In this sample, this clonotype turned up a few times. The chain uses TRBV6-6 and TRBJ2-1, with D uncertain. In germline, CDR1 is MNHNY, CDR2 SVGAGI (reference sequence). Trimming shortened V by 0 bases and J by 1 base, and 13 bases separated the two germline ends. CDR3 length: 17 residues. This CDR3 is CASSYSSFPQSYNEQFF. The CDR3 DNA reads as TGTGCCAGCAGTTACTCTTCTTTCCCACAGTCCTACAATGAGCAGTTCTTC.

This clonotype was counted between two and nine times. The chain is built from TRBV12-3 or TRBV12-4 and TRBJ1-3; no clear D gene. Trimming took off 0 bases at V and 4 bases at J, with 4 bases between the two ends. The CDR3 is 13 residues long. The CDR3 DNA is TGTGCCAGCAGTTTAGCCTTGGGAAACACCATATATTTT. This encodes CASSLALGNTIYF.

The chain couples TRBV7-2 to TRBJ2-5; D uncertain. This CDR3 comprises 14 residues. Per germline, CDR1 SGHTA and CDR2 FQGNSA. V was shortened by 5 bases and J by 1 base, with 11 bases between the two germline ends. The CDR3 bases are TGTGCCAGCAGCCCCGGACGGCCCCAAGAGACCCAGTACTTC. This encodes CASSPGRPQETQYF.

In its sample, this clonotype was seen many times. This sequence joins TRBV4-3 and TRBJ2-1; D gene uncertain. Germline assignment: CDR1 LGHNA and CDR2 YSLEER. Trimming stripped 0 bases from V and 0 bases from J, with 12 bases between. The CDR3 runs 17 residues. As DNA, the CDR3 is TGCGCCAGCAGCCAAGACACGGCAGTTAACTCCTACAATGAGCAGTTCTTC. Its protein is CASSQDTAVNSYNEQFF.

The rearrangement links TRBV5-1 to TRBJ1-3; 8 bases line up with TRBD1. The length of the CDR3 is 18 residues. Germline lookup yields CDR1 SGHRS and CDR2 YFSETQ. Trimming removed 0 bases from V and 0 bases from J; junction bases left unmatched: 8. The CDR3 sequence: CASSLDRGSGNSGNTIYF. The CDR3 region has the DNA TGCGCCAGCAGCTTGGACAGGGGGAGTGGAAACTCTGGAAACACCATATATTTT.

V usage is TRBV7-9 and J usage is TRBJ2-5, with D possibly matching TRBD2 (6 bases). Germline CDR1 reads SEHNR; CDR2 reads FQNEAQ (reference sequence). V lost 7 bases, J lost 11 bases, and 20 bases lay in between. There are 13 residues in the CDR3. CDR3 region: CASTLGGRSEQYF. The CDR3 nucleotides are TGTGCCAGCACGTTGGGGGGAAGGAGTGAGCAGTACTTC.

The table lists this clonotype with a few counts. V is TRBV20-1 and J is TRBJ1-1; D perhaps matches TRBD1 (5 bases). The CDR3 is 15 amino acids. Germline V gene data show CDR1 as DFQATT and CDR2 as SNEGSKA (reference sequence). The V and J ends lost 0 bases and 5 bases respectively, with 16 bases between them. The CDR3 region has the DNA TGCAGTGCTAGAGATCGGGGGACGGACGGTACTGAAGCTTTCTTT. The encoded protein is CSARDRGTDGTEAFF.

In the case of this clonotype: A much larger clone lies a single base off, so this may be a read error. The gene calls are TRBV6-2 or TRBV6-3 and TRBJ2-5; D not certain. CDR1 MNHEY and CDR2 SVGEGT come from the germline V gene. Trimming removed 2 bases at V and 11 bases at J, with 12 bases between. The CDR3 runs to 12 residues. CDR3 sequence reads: CASSYPTYGQYF. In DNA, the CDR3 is TGTGCCAGCAGTTACCCGACCTACGGGCAGTACTTC.